The clone carrying this T cell receptor (beta chain) occurred a few times. Its antigen is undetermined. This record comes from a study of response to subunit inactivated influenza vaccine. General study findings and limits: New T cells are recruited in small numbers by each seasonal influenza vaccination, according to the authors' suggestion.

TCRdb reprocessed the RT-PCR reads with MiXCR, giving one entry per CDR3 protein. The sample records around 760,000 distinct CDR3 sequences, 14% being singletons. Germline V gives CDR1 MDHEN, CDR2 SYDVKM. Trimming shortened V by 3 bases and J by 4 bases, and 6 bases separated the two germline ends. The CDR3 has 12 residues. This chain links TRBV28 with TRBJ1-2, with D unclear. Source: PBMCs from blood, taken approximately 15 days before vaccination. The TCR sequence derives from a man aged 45-65 years who received an inactivated influenza vaccine. CDR3 sequence: CASSFKSYGYTF. The CDR3 DNA reads TGTGCCAGCAGTTTTAAATCCTATGGCTACACCTTC.